These 19 T cell receptor beta chains share one sample of origin, sequenced in a study of blood T cells in healthy people across ages. The use of a sample-barcoded 5' primer and a J-beta primer mix characterized a second PCR of about 6 to 11 cycles. In TCRdb, the 5' RACE reads were re-called with MiXCR into one record per CDR3 protein. The data show around 800,000 distinct CDR3 sequences, roughly 26% seen once. These data also formed part of another study, on T cells of mothers and their children.

Sequencing input: blood. Receptor source: a boy between 5 and 17 years old in good health.

This clonotype is a singleton in its sample. One junction end does not reproduce the germline sequence, and a read error may be involved. The rearrangement joins TRBV14 to TRBJ2-2; TRBD2 might be the D (6 bases). CDR3 length: 17 residues. Germline V gene lookup returns CDR1 SGHDN and CDR2 FVKESK. The CDR3 is CASSQDGASEGTGELSF. The CDR3 DNA sequence: TGTGCCAGCAGCCAAGATGGCGCTAGCGAGGGGACCGGGGAGCTGTCTTTT.

The chain combines TRBV10-3 with TRBJ2-7; TRBD1 is a possible D gene (5 bases). The V end lost 3 bases, the J end lost 5 bases, and 11 bases lay between the germline ends. Germline V lookup: CDR1 ENHRY, CDR2 SYGVKD. The CDR3 is 13 amino acids. The CDR3 is CAISEAQEDEQYF. The CDR3 nucleotides are TGTGCCATCAGTGAAGCACAGGAAGACGAGCAGTACTTC.

As for this clonotype: Given the absence of the conserved phenylalanine or tryptophan at the CDR3 end, a read error is likely. This chain uses TRBV14 with TRBJ1-1, with TRBD1 matching over 11 bases. The CDR3 covers 16 residues. The ends lost 4 bases at V and 2 bases at J; junction bases unmatched: 6. CDR1 is SGHDN and CDR2 is FVKESK in the germline V gene. The CDR3 is CASSLGQGATNTEAFL. The CDR3 DNA sequence: TGTGCCAGCAGCCTTGGACAGGGGGCCACTAACACTGAAGCTTTCCTT.

This clonotype was seen a handful of times. The V call is TRBV20-1, the J call TRBJ2-5; the D gene is possibly TRBD2 (6 bases). The end of the DNA aligns better with TRBJ2-1, so the J call may be wrong. This CDR3 has 14 residues. Germline CDR1 and CDR2: DFQATT and SNEGSKA (reference sequence). CDR3 loop: CSASTSGGASEQFF. The CDR3 bases are TGCAGTGCTTCTACTAGTGGCGGGGCGAGTGAGCAGTTCTTC.

The rearrangement joins TRBV3-1 to TRBJ2-1; perhaps TRBD2 as D (5 bases). CDR1 LGHDT and CDR2 YNNKEL come from the germline V gene (reference sequence). The CDR3 runs 18 residues. Trimming removed 3 bases from V and 0 bases from J, with 18 bases in between. As DNA, the CDR3 is TGTGCCAGCAGCCACAGGACTTCAACTAGGAGCTCCTACAATGAGCAGTTCTTC. Its protein product is CASSHRTSTRSSYNEQFF.

A few counts support this clonotype. The chain carries TRBV7-9 and TRBJ1-2, with D tentatively TRBD1 (6 bases). The V gene's germline CDR1 is SEHNR and CDR2 FQNEAQ (reference sequence). The CDR3 has 15 residues. Trimming cost V 1 base and J 5 bases, with 14 bases left between them. CDR3 DNA: TGTGCCAGCAGCTTAGGGACAGAGAACCCTTATGGCTACACCTTC. Its translation: CASSLGTENPYGYTF. Supplemented by reference TRBV7-9 and TRBJ1-2, the full variable domain reads DTGVSQNPRHKITKRGQNVTFRCDPISEHNRLYWYRQTLGQGPEFLTYFQNEAQLEKSRLLSDRFSAERPKGSFSTLEIQRTEQGDSAMYLCASSLGTENPYGYTFGSGTRLTVV.

This clonotype was seen a handful of times. V is TRBV15 and J is TRBJ2-1; TRBD2 aligns across 8 bases. With the DNA end fitting TRBJ2-7 better, the J assignment may be wrong. The CDR3 length is 14 residues. The germline CDR1 and CDR2 sequences are LNHNV and YYDKDF (reference sequence). Written as DNA, the CDR3 is TGTGCCACCAGCGGGCGGGGGGCGGCCTACGAGCAGTACTTC. Residues: CATSGRGAAYEQYF.

The J gene is TRBJ2-1, the V gene TRBV30; D gene uncertain. V was clipped by 3 bases and J by 9 bases, with 21 bases between them. The germline V gene has CDR1 GTSNPN and CDR2 SVGIG (reference sequence). The CDR3 sequence is 15 residues long. CDR3 amino acids: CAWRSTSVATGEQFF. The CDR3 DNA is TGTGCCTGGAGATCCACCTCCGTAGCCACTGGTGAGCAGTTCTTC. Filled out from reference TRBV30 and TRBJ2-1, the complete variable domain reads SQTIHQWPATLVQPVGSPLSLECTVEGTSNPNLYWYRQAAGRGLQLLFYSVGIGQISSEVPQNLSASRPQDRQFILSSKKLLLSDSGFYLCAWRSTSVATGEQFFGPGTRLTVL.

The V call is TRBV29-1, the J call TRBJ2-5; D assignment may be TRBD1 or TRBD2 (5 bases each). The CDR3 spans 15 residues. Per germline, CDR1 SQVTM and CDR2 ANQGSEA. V was cut by 3 bases and J by 9 bases, with 23 bases left in between. CDR3: CSVDGTGIRSRAQYF. In nucleotides, the CDR3 is TGCAGCGTTGATGGGACGGGGATCAGGAGTCGGGCCCAGTACTTC. The full variable domain, in which reference TRBV29-1 and TRBJ2-5 provide the parts outside the CDR3, is SAVISQKPSRDICQRGTSLTIQCQVDSQVTMMFWYRQQPGQSLTLIATANQGSEATYESGFVIDKFPISRPNLTFSTLTVSNMSPEDSSIYLCSVDGTGIRSRAQYFGPGTRLLVL.

J is TRBJ2-5 and V is TRBV30; 8 bases align to TRBD1. The end of the DNA fits TRBJ2-7 better, so the J call may be wrong. The V gene's germline CDR1 is GTSNPN and CDR2 SVGIG (reference sequence). This CDR3 has 12 amino acids. The CDR3 region has the DNA TGTGCCGTAGACAGGGGATTATACGAGCAGTACTTC. This encodes CAVDRGLYEQYF.

This clonotype has more than one count but fewer than ten. This CDR3 is CASRLDRATKNIQYF. CDR3 DNA: TGTGCCAGCAGACTGGACAGGGCAACCAAAAACATTCAGTACTTC. V usage is TRBV12-3 or TRBV12-4 and J usage is TRBJ2-4; 8 bases align to TRBD1. The CDR3 loop spans 15 amino acids. V gave up 6 bases and J gave up 2 bases; unmatched junction bases: 6.

The chain has TRBV10-3 and TRBJ2-5; D is uncertain. The CDR3 length is 12 residues. V gave up 4 bases and J gave up 5 bases, with 8 bases separating them. CDR1 and CDR2 (germline): ENHRY, SYGVKD. CDR3 sequence (DNA): TGTGCCATCAGTGGATTCGAGGAGACCCAGTACTTC. This codes for CAISGFEETQYF.

The J gene is TRBJ1-6, the V gene TRBV6-5, with D perhaps TRBD1 (5 bases). The CDR3 loop spans 14 amino acids. Germline CDR1 and CDR2: MNHEY and SVGAGI. V gave up 3 bases and J gave up 11 bases, with 14 bases separating them. The CDR3 reads CASSYNGATTPLHF. The CDR3 nucleotides read TGTGCCAGCAGTTATAACGGGGCAACTACACCCCTCCACTTT.

A few counts support this clonotype. V is TRBV25-1 and J is TRBJ2-2, with D unresolved. The CDR3 has 13 amino acids. Germline CDR1 is MGHDK and CDR2 is SYGVNS. The V end was cut by 2 bases, the J end by 5 bases, with 6 bases between. DNA of the CDR3: TGTGCCAGCAGTGAAAGCAGGACCGGGGAGCTGTTTTTT. Translated: CASSESRTGELFF.

J is TRBJ1-4 and V is TRBV15, with D possibly matching TRBD1 (5 bases). The CDR3 has 14 residues. Trimming took 4 bases from V and 4 from J, leaving 10 bases between them. Germline CDR1 LNHNV, CDR2 YYDKDF (reference sequence). Written as DNA, the CDR3 is TGTGCCACCAGCAAGGGACCGTTTAATGAAAAACTGTTTTTT. This translates into CATSKGPFNEKLFF.

Ten or more counts support this clonotype. The CDR3 loop is CASSQGSGTRRETQYF. CDR3 in DNA: TGCGCCAGCAGCCAGGGTTCCGGGACTAGGAGAGAGACCCAGTACTTC. The genes are TRBV4-1 and TRBJ2-5; 8 nucleotides agree with TRBD2. The CDR3 runs to 16 residues. Germline-derived CDR1 and CDR2 are MGHRA and YSYEKL. After removal of 3 bases from V and 4 bases from J, the junction contained 10 bases not matched to a gene.

The CDR3 region has the DNA TGTGCCAGCATCCCCCGTTCGCGGTTCTTC. Amino acids: CASIPRSRFF. The chain employs TRBV12-3 or TRBV12-4 and TRBJ2-1; no firm D call. The V gene lost 7 bases and the J gene lost 15 bases, with 13 bases spanning the gap. The CDR3 loop spans 10 amino acids.

This clonotype is a singleton in its sample. CDR3 in amino acids: CASRSINTGELFF. The CDR3 DNA is TGTGCCAGCCGCTCGATTAACACCGGGGAGCTGTTTTTT. The rearrangement uses TRBV12-3 or TRBV12-4 and TRBJ2-2; D call uncertain. The CDR3 is made up of 13 amino acids. V gave up 8 bases and J gave up 2 bases, with 9 bases separating them.

This clonotype was detected only a few times. V is TRBV7-3 and J is TRBJ2-1; D may match TRBD1 or TRBD2 (5 bases each). Germline values: CDR1 SGHTA, CDR2 FQGTGA. The ends were cut back, 4 bases at V and 7 bases at J, with 11 bases in the middle. The CDR3 is 13 residues long. CDR3 nucleotide sequence: TGTGCCAGCAGCTCCGGGACCGTTAATGAGCAGTTCTTC. It encodes CASSSGTVNEQFF.